The 20 T cell receptor beta chains below were found in one sample sequenced in a study of T cells after yellow fever vaccination. MiXCR, applied by TCRdb to the 5' RACE reads, yields one record per CDR3 protein. The sample holds about 260,000 distinct CDR3 sequences; over 10% are singletons and the top ten take around 0.55%. This specimen was CD4+ T cells sorted from PBMCs, taken 45 days after the yellow fever booster vaccination. The receptors stem from a man in his thirties or forties who received the YFV17D yellow fever vaccine.

This clonotype was seen only a few times. The V call is TRBV6-2 or TRBV6-3, the J call TRBJ2-7; D may be TRBD2 (6 bases). CDR1 is MNHEY and CDR2 is SVGEGT in the germline V gene. The CDR3 spans 13 residues. Deletions cut 6 bases from V and 1 base from J, with 10 bases between. CDR3 in amino acids: CASRGTGSYEQYF. CDR3 bases: TGTGCCAGCAGAGGGACTGGATCCTACGAGCAGTACTTC.

The chain couples TRBV6-5 to TRBJ1-2; TRBD1 is a possible D gene (5 bases). V was pared by 4 bases and J by 2 bases, with 11 bases between. Germline V lookup: CDR1 MNHEY, CDR2 SVGAGI. This CDR3 region has 14 residues. This CDR3 reads CASSSSAGNYGYTF. CDR3 nucleotide sequence: TGTGCCAGCAGTTCATCAGCAGGGAACTATGGCTACACCTTC.

This clonotype was recorded a few times. This chain connects TRBV7-8 to TRBJ2-7; the match to TRBD2 covers 10 bases. Germline CDR1 SGHVS, CDR2 FQNEAQ. With V trimmed by 0 bases and J by 6 bases, 8 bases remained unmatched. The CDR3 totals 16 residues. CDR3 nucleotide sequence: TGTGCCAGCAGCTTAGCGGCTCTAGCGGGAGCCCGCGAGCAGTACTTC. Translation: CASSLAALAGAREQYF.

The chain is built from TRBV6-1 and TRBJ1-1, with 8 bases identical to TRBD1. The CDR3 has 14 amino acids. Trimming took 6 bases from V and 1 from J; bases not matched to a gene: 4. Germline CDR1 MNHNS, CDR2 SASEGT. The CDR3 coding sequence is TGTGCCAGCAGGCCCGACAGGGGGAACACTGAAGCTTTCTTT. Its translation is CASRPDRGNTEAFF.

This clonotype was observed at least ten times. The CDR3 nucleotides read TGTGCCAGCAGCTTACAAGGTAGCGATCGTGAGCAGTTCTTC. It is translated as CASSLQGSDREQFF. The rearrangement links TRBV7-2 to TRBJ2-1; tentatively, D is TRBD2 (5 bases). The CDR3 length is 14 residues. The germline V gene encodes CDR1 SGHTA and CDR2 FQGNSA. V was clipped by 2 bases and J by 9 bases, with 14 bases between them.

This clonotype turned up a few times. For the CDR3, the DNA is TGCAGTGCTAGAGGGGGCGGAGGGGGATCTTACGAGCAGTACTTC. Translating it yields CSARGGGGGSYEQYF. The chain links TRBV20-1 to TRBJ2-7; D may be TRBD1 or TRBD2 (6 bases each). The length of the CDR3 is 15 residues. CDR1 is DFQATT, CDR2 SNEGSKA, per germline (reference sequence). V gave up 1 base and J gave up 4 bases, with 17 bases separating them.

The table lists this clonotype with a few counts. The V and J genes are TRBV10-3 and TRBJ2-1; D is perhaps TRBD1 (5 bases). The ends were cut back, 0 bases at V and 2 bases at J, with 14 bases in the middle. The V gene's germline CDR1 is ENHRY and CDR2 SYGVKD. CDR3 length: 17 residues. CDR3 in amino acids: CAISESTVWGPYNEQFF. CDR3 DNA: TGTGCCATCAGTGAGTCTACGGTTTGGGGCCCCTACAATGAGCAGTTCTTC.

The sample holds a few counts of this clonotype. CDR3: CASSLLSKGPDEQYF. CDR3 DNA sequence: TGCGCCAGCAGCTTGCTCTCTAAAGGGCCTGACGAGCAGTACTTC. The chain links TRBV5-1 to TRBJ2-7; D remains unclear. The ends were cut back, 1 base at V and 5 bases at J, with 16 bases in the middle. CDR1 and CDR2 (germline): SGHRS, YFSETQ. The CDR3 is 15 residues long.

The rearrangement joins TRBV23-1 to TRBJ2-1; the match to TRBD1 covers 10 bases. TRBV23-1 is designated an ORF whose function remains uncertain. The CDR3 is made up of 16 amino acids. V shed 3 bases and J 5 bases; nucleotides not matched to a gene: 7. CDR3 sequence: CASSHSGTGVHNEQFF. In DNA form, the CDR3 reads TGCGCCAGCAGTCATTCCGGGACAGGGGTACACAATGAGCAGTTCTTC.

The chain combines TRBV20-1 with TRBJ2-7; either TRBD1 or TRBD2 may fit D (5 bases each). The CDR3 is 12 amino acids. V shed 7 bases and J shed 6 bases, with 16 bases lying between them. Germline V CDR1 and CDR2: DFQATT, SNEGSKA (reference sequence). CDR3 residues: CSGAREYGEQYF. Written as DNA, the CDR3 is TGCAGTGGGGCCAGGGAGTACGGCGAGCAGTACTTC.

V is TRBV5-5 and J is TRBJ2-3; 9 nucleotides align to TRBD2. Germline V lookup: CDR1 SGHKS, CDR2 YYEKEE (reference sequence). Losses at the gene ends were 3 bases for V and 6 bases for J; bases not matched to a gene: 14. CDR3 length: 17 residues. This chain's CDR3 is CASSSWRSGRPSDTQYF. The DNA for the CDR3 is TGTGCCAGCAGCTCATGGCGAAGCGGGAGGCCTTCGGATACGCAGTATTTT.

This clonotype appeared a few times. The chain has TRBV11-1 and TRBJ2-2; 15 positions match TRBD2. There are 19 residues in the CDR3. J gave up 4 bases and V 4 bases, and 10 bases lay outside the gene matches. Germline assignment: CDR1 SGHAT and CDR2 FQDESV (reference sequence). CDR3 sequence: CASSYVGLAGGTGTGELFF. The CDR3 nucleotides are TGTGCCAGCAGCTACGTGGGACTAGCGGGAGGTACAGGCACCGGGGAGCTGTTTTTT.

This clonotype was counted a few times. The J gene is TRBJ1-2, the V gene TRBV29-1; D is perhaps TRBD1 (6 bases). CDR1 is SQVTM, CDR2 ANQGSEA, per germline. The germline V and J ends were trimmed by 3 bases and 3 bases, with 11 bases remaining between them. This CDR3 contains 13 residues. The CDR3 loop is CSVDWGADYGYTF. The DNA for the CDR3 is TGCAGCGTTGATTGGGGGGCGGACTATGGCTACACCTTC.

The chain employs TRBV7-2 and TRBJ2-1, with 8 bases lining up with TRBD2. Germline trimming cut 4 bases from V and 4 bases from J; bases unmatched to any gene: 9. CDR1 SGHTA and CDR2 FQGNSA come from the germline V gene. The CDR3 covers 16 residues. CDR3: CASSSQGSGMYNEQFF. The DNA of the CDR3 is TGTGCCAGCAGCTCCCAGGGTAGCGGGATGTACAATGAGCAGTTCTTC.

In this sample, this clonotype turned up a few times. J is TRBJ2-1 and V is TRBV4-3; D is ambiguous. Germline-derived CDR1 and CDR2 are LGHNA and YSLEER. V was cut by 1 base and J by 6 bases, with 10 bases left in between. This CDR3 comprises 14 residues. CDR3 DNA sequence: TGCGCCAGCAGCCAAGGTAGAGCCGCCAATGAGCAGTTCTTC. Amino acid sequence: CASSQGRAANEQFF.

This clonotype was observed a few times. This sequence joins TRBV5-4 and TRBJ2-5, with a weak D call TRBD1 (6 bases). CDR1 SGHNT and CDR2 YYREEE come from the germline V gene (reference sequence). Between the trimmed V and J ends, which lost 1 base and 5 bases, there was a span of 21 bases. The length of the CDR3 is 17 residues. This CDR3 reads CASSLSPPMRGWETQYF. The CDR3, as DNA: TGTGCCAGCAGCTTGTCCCCTCCCATGAGGGGGTGGGAGACCCAGTACTTC.

The rearrangement links TRBV20-1 to TRBJ2-2, with D unclear. V lost 1 base, J lost 5 bases, and 11 bases lay in between. The CDR3 has 14 amino acids. Germline-derived CDR1 and CDR2 are DFQATT and SNEGSKA (reference sequence). This CDR3 is CSARATMATGELFF. The CDR3 region has the DNA TGCAGTGCTAGAGCTACGATGGCGACCGGGGAGCTGTTTTTT.

This clonotype was observed a few times. The V gene is TRBV5-1, the J gene TRBJ2-1; TRBD1 matches at 9 bases. Germline V gene lookup returns CDR1 SGHRS and CDR2 YFSETQ. The CDR3 runs to 16 residues. V dropped 4 bases and J dropped 2; count of bases not matched to a gene: 7. CDR3 nucleotides: TGCGCCAGCAGCCAATTGACAGGGGGAACCTACAATGAGCAGTTCTTC. The encoded protein is CASSQLTGGTYNEQFF.

The chain employs TRBV6-2 or TRBV6-3 and TRBJ2-5, with D hard to call. This CDR3 has 9 amino acids. V lost 8 bases and J 6 bases, leaving 4 bases between the germline ends. Germline V gene data show CDR1 as MNHEY and CDR2 as SVGEGT. The CDR3 DNA sequence: TGTGCCAGCGGGCAGACCCAGTACTTC. It codes for CASGQTQYF.

There are many counts of this clonotype. The rearrangement uses TRBV6-2 or TRBV6-3 and TRBJ1-4; 7 bases align to TRBD1. The J segment lost 8 bases and the V segment lost 5 bases, leaving 8 bases of the junction unmatched. Per the germline V gene, CDR1 is MNHEY and CDR2 is SVGEGT. This CDR3 contains 14 residues. CDR3: CASSGDRADEKLFF. The CDR3 DNA reads TGTGCCAGCAGTGGAGACAGGGCGGACGAAAAACTGTTTTTT.